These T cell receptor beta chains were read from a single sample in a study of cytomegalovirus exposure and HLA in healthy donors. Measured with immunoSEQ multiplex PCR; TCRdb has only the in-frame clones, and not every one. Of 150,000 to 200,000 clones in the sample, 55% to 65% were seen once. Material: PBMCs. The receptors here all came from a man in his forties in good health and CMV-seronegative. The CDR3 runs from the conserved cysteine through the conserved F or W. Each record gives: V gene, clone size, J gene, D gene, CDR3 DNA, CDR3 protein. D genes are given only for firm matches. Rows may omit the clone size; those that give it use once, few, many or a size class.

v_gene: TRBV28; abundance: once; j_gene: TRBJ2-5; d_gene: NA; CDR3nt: TGTGCCAGCAGCTCCCTTGGCGAGACCCAGTACTTC; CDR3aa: CASSSLGETQYF
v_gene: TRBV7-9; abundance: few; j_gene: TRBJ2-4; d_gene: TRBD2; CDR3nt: TGTGCCAGCAGCTTTCTAGCGGGAGTAGCAAACATTCAGTACTTC; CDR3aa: CASSFLAGVANIQYF
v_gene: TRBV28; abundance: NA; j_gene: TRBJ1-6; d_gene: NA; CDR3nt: TGTGCCAGCACCCCAGAGGGTTCACCCCTCCACTTT; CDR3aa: CASTPEGSPLHF
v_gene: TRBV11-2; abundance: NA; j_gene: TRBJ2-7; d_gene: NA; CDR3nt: TGTGCCAGCAGCCAAATTCTGACATTGTCCTACGAGCAGTACTTC; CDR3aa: CASSQILTLSYEQYF
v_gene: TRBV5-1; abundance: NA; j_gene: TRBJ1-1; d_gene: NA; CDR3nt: TGCGCCAGCAGCTCGGAAAGTACAGGGTATCGCTTCTTT; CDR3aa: CASSSESTGYRFF
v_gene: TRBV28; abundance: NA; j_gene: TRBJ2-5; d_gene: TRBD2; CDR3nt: TGTGCCAGCAGCCTTGGGACTAGCGGGGGTCTCCAGGCCCAGTACTTC; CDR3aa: CASSLGTSGGLQAQYF
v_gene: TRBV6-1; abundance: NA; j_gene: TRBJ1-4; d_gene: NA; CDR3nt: TGTGCCAGCAGTGGGGGGGGCGCTCGGGAAAAACTGTTTTTT; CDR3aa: CASSGGGAREKLFF
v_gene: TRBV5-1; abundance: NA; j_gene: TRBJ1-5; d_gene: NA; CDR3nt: TGCGCCAGCAGCTTGGCTGGCGGGGCGGGTCAGCCCCAGCATTTT; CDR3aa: CASSLAGGAGQPQHF
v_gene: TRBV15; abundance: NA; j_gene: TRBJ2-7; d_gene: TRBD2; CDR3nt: TGTGCCACCAGCGCGGGACTAGCGGGCAACTACGAGCAGTACTTC; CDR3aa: CATSAGLAGNYEQYF
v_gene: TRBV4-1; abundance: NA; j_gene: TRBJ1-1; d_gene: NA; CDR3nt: TGCGCCAGCAGCCGCGGAGGAGTTCTTGAAGCTTTCTTT; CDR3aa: CASSRGGVLEAFF
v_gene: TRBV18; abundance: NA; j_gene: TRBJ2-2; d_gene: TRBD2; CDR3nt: TGTGCCAGCTCACAAGCGGGACCCAACACCGGGGAGCTGTTTTTT; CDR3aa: CASSQAGPNTGELFF
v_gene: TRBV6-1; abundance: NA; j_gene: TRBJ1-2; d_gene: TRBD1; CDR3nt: TGTGCCAGCAGTGACCGGGACAGGGGGCATGGCTACACCTTC; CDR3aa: CASSDRDRGHGYTF
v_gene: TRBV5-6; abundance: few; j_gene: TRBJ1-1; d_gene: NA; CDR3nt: TGTGCCAGCAGGGGATGGGGGTCGGGAGCTGAAGCTTTCTTT; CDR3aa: CASRGWGSGAEAFF
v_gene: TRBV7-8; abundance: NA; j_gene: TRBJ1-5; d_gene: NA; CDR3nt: TGTGCCAGCAGCACTTACAGGGTCGGCGGCAATCAGCCCCAGCATTTT; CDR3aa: CASSTYRVGGNQPQHF
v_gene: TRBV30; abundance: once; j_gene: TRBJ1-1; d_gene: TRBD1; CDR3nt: TGTGCCTGGAGTGTCCTCAGGGGGCGCACTGAAGCTTTCTTT; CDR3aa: CAWSVLRGRTEAFF
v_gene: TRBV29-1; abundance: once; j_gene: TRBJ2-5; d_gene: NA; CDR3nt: TGCAGCGTTGAATCAGGCCAAGAGACCCAGTACTTC; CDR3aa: CSVESGQETQYF
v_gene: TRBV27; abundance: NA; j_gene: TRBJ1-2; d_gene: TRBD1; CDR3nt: TGTGCCAGCAGTCCCGAACAATCCGGGACAGGGTTTCACTATGGCTACACCTTC; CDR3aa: CASSPEQSGTGFHYGYTF
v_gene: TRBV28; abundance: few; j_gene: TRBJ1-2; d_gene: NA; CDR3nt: TGTGCCAGCATTGGGGGGATCTATGGCTACACCTTC; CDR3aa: CASIGGIYGYTF
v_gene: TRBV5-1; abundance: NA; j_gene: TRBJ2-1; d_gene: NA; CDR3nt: TGCGCCAGCAGCTCACAAACCGGGAGCTCACAGTTCTTC; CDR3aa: CASSSQTGSSQFF
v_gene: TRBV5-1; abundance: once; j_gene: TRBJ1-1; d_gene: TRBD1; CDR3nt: TGCGCCAGCAGCGCTACAGGGGCTACGAACACTGAAGCTTTCTTT; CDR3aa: CASSATGATNTEAFF
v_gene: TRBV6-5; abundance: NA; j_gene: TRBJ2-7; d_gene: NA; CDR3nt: TGTGCCAGCAGTTACTTGGCGCCAGCGGGCTACGAGCAGTACTTC; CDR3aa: CASSYLAPAGYEQYF
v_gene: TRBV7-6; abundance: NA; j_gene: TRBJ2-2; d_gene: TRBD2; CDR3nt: TGTGCCAGCAGCTTAGGAGGAGGACTAGGGGCCGGGGAGCTGTTTTTT; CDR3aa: CASSLGGGLGAGELFF
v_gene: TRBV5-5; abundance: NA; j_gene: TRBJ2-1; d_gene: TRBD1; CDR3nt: TGTGCCAGTACAGGGGACGGAGGAAGCTCCTACAATGAGCAGTTCTTC; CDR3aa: CASTGDGGSSYNEQFF
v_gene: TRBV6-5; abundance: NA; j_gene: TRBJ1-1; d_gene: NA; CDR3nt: TGTGCCAGCAGTTACGGGGGGGGTAGCACTGAAGCTTTCTTT; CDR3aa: CASSYGGGSTEAFF